These 25 T cell receptor beta chains were sequenced from one sample in a study of spatial heterogeneity in lung cancer. TCRdb re-analysed the 5' RACE reads in MiXCR, keeping a single row per CDR3 protein. The table records about 38,000 distinct CDR3 sequences, 6.5% to 9.5% of them present only once. The time point denotes: sample taken at primary tumor resection. Material: PBMCs, obtained at surgery. The receptors here all came from a male donor with early-stage non-small cell lung cancer.

This clonotype was picked up many times. The gene calls are TRBV3-1 and TRBJ2-7; D may be TRBD2 (5 bases). The CDR3 runs to 12 residues. Germline V gives CDR1 LGHDT, CDR2 YNNKEL (reference sequence). Trimming cost V 1 base and J 6 bases, with 7 bases left between them. CDR3 residues: CASSQVTSEQYF. The DNA for the CDR3 is TGTGCCAGCAGCCAAGTAACTAGCGAGCAGTACTTC.

This clonotype was counted ten times or more. The chain couples TRBV7-2 to TRBJ1-2; a possible D gene is TRBD1 (6 bases). The CDR3 loop spans 15 amino acids. CDR1 SGHTA and CDR2 FQGNSA come from the germline V gene. Trimming took off 6 bases at V and 2 bases at J, with 16 bases between the two ends. CDR3 coding DNA: TGTGCCAGCAGTCGAGACAGGAACCTAAACTATGGCTACACCTTC. It codes for CASSRDRNLNYGYTF.

Only a few counts were recorded for this clonotype. The chain recombines TRBV6-5 with TRBJ1-5, with D hard to call. There are 14 residues in the CDR3. Trimming removed 0 bases from V and 4 bases from J, with 7 bases in between. From germline, CDR1 is MNHEY and CDR2 SVGAGI. The CDR3 sequence is CASSYSSTNQPQHF. The CDR3 nucleotides are TGTGCCAGCAGTTACTCGTCCACAAATCAGCCCCAGCATTTT.

At least ten counts were recorded for this clonotype. This chain connects TRBV7-3 to TRBJ2-3; D is possibly TRBD1 or TRBD2 (5 bases each). CDR1 SGHTA and CDR2 FQGTGA come from the germline V gene. The CDR3 spans 15 residues. V was trimmed by 5 bases and J by 0 bases, leaving 12 bases between them. CDR3 sequence reads: CASSLNGGSTDTQYF. In DNA, the CDR3 is TGTGCCAGCAGCCTAAATGGGGGAAGCACAGATACGCAGTATTTT.

Here the CDR3 DNA reads TGCGCCAGCAGCTTGGGACAGGGGGACACCGGGGAGCTGTTTTTT. As protein: CASSLGQGDTGELFF. The chain links TRBV5-1 to TRBJ2-2; 9 nucleotides align to TRBD1. This CDR3 contains 15 residues. The ends lost 0 bases at V and 3 bases at J; junction bases unmatched: 0. In germline, CDR1 is SGHRS, CDR2 YFSETQ.

In this sample, this clonotype turned up many times. CDR3 loop: CSARVAGFDSNQPQHF. The CDR3 DNA reads as TGCAGTGCTAGAGTGGCGGGTTTCGATAGCAATCAGCCCCAGCATTTT. V and J are TRBV20-1 and TRBJ1-5, with D hard to call. The CDR3 extends over 16 amino acids. CDR1 is DFQATT and CDR2 is SNEGSKA in the germline V gene (reference sequence). V was pared by 1 base and J by 0 bases, with 13 bases between.

This clonotype has ten or more counts. The chain combines TRBV5-1 with TRBJ2-2, with a weak D call TRBD2 (5 bases). The CDR3 totals 14 residues. Deletions cut 3 bases from V and 4 bases from J, with 10 bases between. The germline V gene encodes CDR1 SGHRS and CDR2 YFSETQ. CDR3 sequence: CASSSGSSTGELFF. In DNA, the CDR3 is TGCGCCAGCAGCTCGGGAAGCTCCACCGGGGAGCTGTTTTTT.

The chain carries TRBV5-1 and TRBJ2-2, with TRBD1 identical over 7 bases. Germline values: CDR1 SGHRS, CDR2 YFSETQ. This CDR3 region has 15 residues. After removal of 4 bases from V and 4 bases from J, the junction contained 7 bases not matched to a gene. CDR3 region: CASSGDRASTGELFF. The CDR3, as DNA: TGCGCCAGCAGCGGTGACAGGGCTTCCACCGGGGAGCTGTTTTTT. The whole variable domain, remainder taken from reference TRBV5-1 and TRBJ2-2, is KAGVTQTPRYLIKTRGQQVTLSCSPISGHRSVSWYQQTPGQGLQFLFEYFSETQRNKGNFPGRFSGRQFSNSRSEMNVSTLELGDSALYLCASSGDRASTGELFFGEGSRLTVL.

This clonotype was detected ten times or more. The chain uses TRBV5-8 and TRBJ2-2; D not certain. Germline V gene lookup returns CDR1 SGHTS and CDR2 YDEGEE. The CDR3 is 12 amino acids. V was shortened by 10 bases and J by 5 bases, with 12 bases between the two germline ends. The CDR3 here is CADWAVTGELFF. The CDR3 coding sequence is TGTGCCGATTGGGCAGTAACCGGGGAGCTGTTTTTT.

This clonotype appeared many times. The genes are TRBV2 and TRBJ1-5, with 7 bases lining up with TRBD1. The germline V gene encodes CDR1 SNHLY and CDR2 FYNNEI. V shed 7 bases, J shed 7 bases, and the junction held 7 bases outside the gene matches. The CDR3 has 13 amino acids. The CDR3 loop is CASTGTEGQPQHF. The CDR3 nucleotides are TGTGCCAGCACCGGGACAGAAGGACAGCCCCAGCATTTT.

In the case of this clonotype: Its ends do not fully match the called genes, so a read error is possible. The gene calls are TRBV4-2 and TRBJ1-2, with a weak D call TRBD1 (6 bases). The germline V gene has CDR1 LGHNA and CDR2 YNFKEQ. The CDR3 runs 15 residues. The CDR3, as DNA: TGTGCCAGCAGCCACCTAGGGGGGACGTATGATGGCCACACCTTC. As protein: CASSHLGGTYDGHTF.

The V gene is TRBV2, the J gene TRBJ1-5; possible D gene TRBD1, 5 bases. The CDR3 totals 14 residues. V was trimmed by 4 bases and J by 4 bases, leaving 11 bases between them. Germline V lookup: CDR1 SNHLY, CDR2 FYNNEI. The DNA of the CDR3 is TGTGCCAGCAGTGCGCGGTCAGGGAATCAGCCCCAGCATTTT. This translates into CASSARSGNQPQHF.

This chain joins TRBV6-5 and TRBJ2-1, with D perhaps matching TRBD2 (5 bases). The V end lost 7 bases, the J end lost 11 bases, and 18 bases lay between the germline ends. Germline V gene data show CDR1 as MNHEY and CDR2 as SVGAGI. This CDR3 has 13 amino acids. The CDR3 here is CASKAAGSPKQFF. For the CDR3, the DNA is TGTGCCAGCAAAGCGGCTGGATCCCCTAAGCAGTTCTTC.

By share, this clonotype counts as hyperexpanded (1% or more). The chain recombines TRBV5-1 with TRBJ2-7, with 7 nucleotides matching TRBD1. Germline assignment: CDR1 SGHRS and CDR2 YFSETQ. V trimming: 3 bases; J trimming: 3 bases; junction bases outside the gene matches: 12. The CDR3 has 16 amino acids. CDR3 protein: CASSSNPGTESYEQYF. In DNA, the CDR3 is TGCGCCAGCAGCTCGAATCCCGGGACAGAAAGCTACGAGCAGTACTTC.

This clonotype was counted between two and nine times. This chain links TRBV20-1 with TRBJ2-5; unclear D gene. Germline CDR1 and CDR2: DFQATT and SNEGSKA (reference sequence). The CDR3 totals 11 residues. CDR3 region: CSCQGSPREYF. The CDR3 DNA is TGCAGCTGTCAAGGATCGCCTAGAGAGTACTTC.

This clonotype came up many times. This chain connects TRBV6-2 or TRBV6-3 to TRBJ2-2; D uncertain. The V and J ends lost 2 bases and 1 base respectively, with 2 bases between them. The CDR3 runs 13 residues. CDR1 MNHEY and CDR2 SVGEGT come from the germline V gene. DNA of the CDR3: TGTGCCAGCAGTTACCAGAACACCGGGGAGCTGTTTTTT. Amino acids: CASSYQNTGELFF.

This clonotype came up many times. Here the CDR3 reads CASSEQTRLLSGPQHF. The CDR3, as DNA: TGTGCCAGCAGTGAGCAGACCCGTCTATTATCAGGGCCCCAGCATTTT. V gene TRBV2 combines with J gene TRBJ1-5; D is uncertain. Germline CDR1 is SNHLY and CDR2 is FYNNEI. The CDR3 spans 16 residues. V lost 3 bases and J 9 bases, leaving 21 bases between the germline ends.

The table lists this clonotype with a count of one. The chain employs TRBV6-2 or TRBV6-3 and TRBJ2-7; 8 nucleotides match TRBD1. The V gene's germline CDR1 is MNHEY and CDR2 SVGEGT. The CDR3 is 16 amino acids. V lost 4 bases, J lost 3 bases, and 11 bases stayed unmatched. The CDR3 protein is CASSFRGRLGYYEQYV. CDR3 sequence (DNA): TGTGCCAGCAGTTTCAGGGGGCGATTGGGCTACTACGAGCAGTACGTC.

Many counts were recorded for this clonotype. The rearrangement uses TRBV7-3 and TRBJ1-1; D call uncertain. The germline gives CDR1 SGHTA, CDR2 FQGTGA. V was trimmed by 2 bases and J by 6 bases, leaving 13 bases between them. The CDR3 extends over 14 amino acids. CDR3 in amino acids: CASSLGPEVAEAFF. CDR3 in DNA: TGTGCCAGCAGCTTAGGTCCAGAGGTCGCTGAAGCTTTCTTT. Together with reference TRBV7-3 and TRBJ1-1, the CDR3 gives the full variable domain: GAGVSQTPSNKVTEKGKYVELRCDPISGHTALYWYRQSLGQGPEFLIYFQGTGAADDSGLPNDRFFAVRPEGSVSTLKIQRTERGDSAVYLCASSLGPEVAEAFFGQGTRLTVV.

This clonotype was seen many times. The gene calls are TRBV12-3 or TRBV12-4 and TRBJ2-4; TRBD2 matches at 10 bases. The CDR3 covers 17 residues. V lost 3 bases and J lost 8; bases outside the gene matches: 13. The CDR3 bases are TGTGCCAGCAGTTTTGTCCTAGCGGGAGACCCTCCTGACATTCAGTACTTC. Its protein product is CASSFVLAGDPPDIQYF.

This clonotype came up many times. V gene TRBV5-6 combines with J gene TRBJ1-6, with 9 bases identical to TRBD1. The V gene's germline CDR1 is SGHDT and CDR2 YYEEEE. The CDR3 length is 15 residues. J gave up 6 bases and V 2 bases, and 3 bases lay outside the gene matches. In DNA form, the CDR3 reads TGTGCCAGCAGCTTTCGACAGGGGGGTAATTCACCCCTCCACTTT. Its protein product is CASSFRQGGNSPLHF.

This clonotype was detected many times. The chain joins TRBV27 to TRBJ1-2; D not resolved. The CDR3 has 15 residues. Germline CDR1 and CDR2: MNHEY and SMNVEV (reference sequence). V was cut by 0 bases and J by 6 bases, with 14 bases left in between. The CDR3, as DNA: TGTGCCAGCAGTTTATCAGCGGCAGGCGCGGATGGCTACACCTTC. This translates into CASSLSAAGADGYTF.

As to this clonotype: A clone one base away is much larger, so this may be a read error. The chain carries TRBV12-3 or TRBV12-4 and TRBJ2-2, with 10 bases aligning to TRBD2. The CDR3 is made up of 15 amino acids. The CDR3 DNA sequence: TGTACCAGCAGTTCCGCGGGACTAGCGACCGGGGAGCTGTTTTTT. Amino acids: CTSSSAGLATGELFF.

This clonotype was detected many times. The chain is built from TRBV18 and TRBJ2-3; 13 nucleotides line up with TRBD2. With 8 bases clipped from V and 4 bases from J, the junction kept 3 bases outside the gene matches. This CDR3 has 14 residues. CDR1 is KGHSH and CDR2 is LQKENI in the germline V gene. Here the CDR3 reads CASRTSGSPDTQYF. CDR3 DNA sequence: TGTGCCAGCAGGACTAGCGGGAGCCCAGATACGCAGTATTTT.

This chain uses TRBV7-8 with TRBJ1-2, with a possible D match to TRBD1 (6 bases). CDR3 length equals 17 residues. Germline CDR1 is SGHVS and CDR2 is FQNEAQ. Trimming shortened V by 1 base and J by 6 bases, and 21 bases separated the two germline ends. Written as DNA, the CDR3 is TGTGCCAGCAGCTTAGAGGGGCAGGGGCTGTCTGCGGATGGCTACACCTTC. This translates into CASSLEGQGLSADGYTF.